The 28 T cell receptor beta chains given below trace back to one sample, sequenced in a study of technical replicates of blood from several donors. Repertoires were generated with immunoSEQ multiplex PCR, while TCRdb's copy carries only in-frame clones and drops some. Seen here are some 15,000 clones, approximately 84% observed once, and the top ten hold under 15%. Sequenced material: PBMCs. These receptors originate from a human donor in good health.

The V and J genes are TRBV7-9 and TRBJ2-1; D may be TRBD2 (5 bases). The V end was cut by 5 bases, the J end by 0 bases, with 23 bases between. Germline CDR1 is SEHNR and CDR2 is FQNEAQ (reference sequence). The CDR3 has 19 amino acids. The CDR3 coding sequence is TGTGCCAGCAGCCTAGGCGGGTGGCGTGAGTTTCGCTCCTACAATGAGCAGTTCTTC. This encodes CASSLGGWREFRSYNEQFF.

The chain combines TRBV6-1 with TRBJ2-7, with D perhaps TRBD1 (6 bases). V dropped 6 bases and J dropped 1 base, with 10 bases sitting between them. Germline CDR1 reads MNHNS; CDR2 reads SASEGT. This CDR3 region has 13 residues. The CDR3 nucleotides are TGTGCCAGCAGAGAGGACAGATCCTACGAGCAGTACTTC. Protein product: CASREDRSYEQYF.

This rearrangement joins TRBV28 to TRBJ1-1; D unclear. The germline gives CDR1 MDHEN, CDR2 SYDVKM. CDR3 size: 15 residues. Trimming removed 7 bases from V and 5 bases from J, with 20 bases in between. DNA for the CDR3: TGTGCCAGCATATCCCCCCCGGGAGGCGAGACTGAAGCTTTCTTT. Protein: CASISPPGGETEAFF.

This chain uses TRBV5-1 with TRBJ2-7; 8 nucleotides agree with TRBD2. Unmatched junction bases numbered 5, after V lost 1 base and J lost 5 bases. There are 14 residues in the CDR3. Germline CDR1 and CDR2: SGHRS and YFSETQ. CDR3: CASSLSSGSNEQYF. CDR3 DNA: TGCGCCAGCAGCTTGTCCAGCGGGAGCAACGAGCAGTACTTC.

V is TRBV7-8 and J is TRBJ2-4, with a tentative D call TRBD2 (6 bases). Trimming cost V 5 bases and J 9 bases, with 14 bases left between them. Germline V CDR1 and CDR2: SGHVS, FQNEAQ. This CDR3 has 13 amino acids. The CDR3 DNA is TGTGCCAGCAGCCGAGGGTGGAGGGGCATTCAGTACTTC. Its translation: CASSRGWRGIQYF.

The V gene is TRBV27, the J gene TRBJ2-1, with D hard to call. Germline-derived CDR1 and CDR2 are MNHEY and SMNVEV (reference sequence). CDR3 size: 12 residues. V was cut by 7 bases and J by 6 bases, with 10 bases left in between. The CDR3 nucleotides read TGTGCCAGCACCTCCCTCGGCAATGAGCAGTTCTTC. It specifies CASTSLGNEQFF.

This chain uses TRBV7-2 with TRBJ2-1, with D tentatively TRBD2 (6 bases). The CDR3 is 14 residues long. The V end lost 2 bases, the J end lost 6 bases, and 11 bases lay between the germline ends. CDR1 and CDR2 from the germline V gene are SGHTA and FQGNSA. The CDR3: CASSLIGTRNEQFF. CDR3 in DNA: TGTGCCAGCAGCTTAATCGGGACTCGCAATGAGCAGTTCTTC.

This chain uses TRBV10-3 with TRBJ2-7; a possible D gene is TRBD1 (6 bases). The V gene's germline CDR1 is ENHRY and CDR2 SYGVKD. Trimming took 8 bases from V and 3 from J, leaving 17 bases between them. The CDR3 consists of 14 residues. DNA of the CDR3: TGTGCCATCGGAAGACAGGAAGCCGGCTACGAGCAGTACTTC. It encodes CAIGRQEAGYEQYF.

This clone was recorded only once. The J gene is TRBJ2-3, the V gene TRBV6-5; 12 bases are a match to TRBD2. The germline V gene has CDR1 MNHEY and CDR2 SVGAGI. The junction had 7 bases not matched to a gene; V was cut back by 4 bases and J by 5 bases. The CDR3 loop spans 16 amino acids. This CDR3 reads CASSFLAGGHGDTQYF. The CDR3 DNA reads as TGTGCCAGCAGTTTCCTAGCGGGAGGGCATGGAGATACGCAGTATTTT.

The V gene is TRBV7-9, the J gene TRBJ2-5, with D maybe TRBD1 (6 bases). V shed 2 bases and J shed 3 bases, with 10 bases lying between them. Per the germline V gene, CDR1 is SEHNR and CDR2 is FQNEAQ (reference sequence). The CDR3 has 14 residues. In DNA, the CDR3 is TGTGCCAGCAGCTTAATGACAGGAGAAGAGACCCAGTACTTC. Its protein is CASSLMTGEETQYF.

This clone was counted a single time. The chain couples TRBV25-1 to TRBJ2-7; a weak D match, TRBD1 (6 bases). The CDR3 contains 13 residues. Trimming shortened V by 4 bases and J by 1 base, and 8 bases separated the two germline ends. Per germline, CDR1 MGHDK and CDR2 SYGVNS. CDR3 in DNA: TGTGCCAGCAGTGCCACAGGGTCCTACGAGCAGTACTTC. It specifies CASSATGSYEQYF.

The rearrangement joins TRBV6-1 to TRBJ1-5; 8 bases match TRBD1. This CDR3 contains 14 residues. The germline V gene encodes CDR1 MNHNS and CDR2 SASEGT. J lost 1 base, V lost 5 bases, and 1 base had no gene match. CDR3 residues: CASSQGASNQPQHF. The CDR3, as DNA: TGTGCCAGCAGTCAGGGGGCGAGCAATCAGCCCCAGCATTTT.

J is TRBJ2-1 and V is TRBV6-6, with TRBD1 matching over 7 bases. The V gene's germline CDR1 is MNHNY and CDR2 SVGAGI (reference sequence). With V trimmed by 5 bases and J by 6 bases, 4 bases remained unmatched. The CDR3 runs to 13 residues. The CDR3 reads CASSTRDSNEQFF. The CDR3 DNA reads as TGTGCCAGCAGTACCCGGGACAGCAATGAGCAGTTCTTC.

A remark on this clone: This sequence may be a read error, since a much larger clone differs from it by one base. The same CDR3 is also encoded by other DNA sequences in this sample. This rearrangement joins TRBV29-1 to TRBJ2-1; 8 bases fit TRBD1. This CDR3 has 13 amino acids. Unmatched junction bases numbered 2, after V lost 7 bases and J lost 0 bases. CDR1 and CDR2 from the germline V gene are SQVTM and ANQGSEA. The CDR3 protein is CSATGGSYNEQFF. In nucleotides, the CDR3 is TGCAGCGCTACAGGGGGCTCCTACAATGAGCAGTTCTTC.

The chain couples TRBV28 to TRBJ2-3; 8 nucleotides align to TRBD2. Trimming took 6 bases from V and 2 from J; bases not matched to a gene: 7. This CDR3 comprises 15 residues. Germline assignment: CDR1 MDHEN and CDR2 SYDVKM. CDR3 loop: CASSLPGLATDTQYF. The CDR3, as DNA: TGTGCCAGCAGCTTACCCGGACTAGCCACAGATACGCAGTATTTT.

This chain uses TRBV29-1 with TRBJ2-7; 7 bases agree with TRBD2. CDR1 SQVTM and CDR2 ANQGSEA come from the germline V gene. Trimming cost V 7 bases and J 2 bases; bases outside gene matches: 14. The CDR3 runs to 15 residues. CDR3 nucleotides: TGCAGCGCCGGGGAGGGGACCGCCGACCCCTACGAGCAGTACTTC. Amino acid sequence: CSAGEGTADPYEQYF.

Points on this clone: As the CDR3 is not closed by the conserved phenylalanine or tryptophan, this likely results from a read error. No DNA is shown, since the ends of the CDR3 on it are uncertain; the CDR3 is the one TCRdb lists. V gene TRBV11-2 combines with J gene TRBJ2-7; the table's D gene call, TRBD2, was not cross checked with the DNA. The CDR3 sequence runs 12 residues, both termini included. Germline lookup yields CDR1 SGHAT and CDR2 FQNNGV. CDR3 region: CASSQGLLAGET.

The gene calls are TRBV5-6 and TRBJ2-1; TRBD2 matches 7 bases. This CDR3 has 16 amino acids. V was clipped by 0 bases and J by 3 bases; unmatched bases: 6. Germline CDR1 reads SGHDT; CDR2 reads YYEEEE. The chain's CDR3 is CASSLGGGSYYNEQFF. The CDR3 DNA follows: TGTGCCAGCAGCTTGGGTGGCGGGAGTTACTACAATGAGCAGTTCTTC.

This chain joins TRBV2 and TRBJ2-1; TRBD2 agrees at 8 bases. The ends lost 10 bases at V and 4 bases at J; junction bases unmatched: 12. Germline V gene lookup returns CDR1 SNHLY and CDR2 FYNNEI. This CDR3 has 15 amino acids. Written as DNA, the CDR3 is TGTGCCATCCCAGGTTTCACTAGCGGTTACAATGAGCAGTTCTTC. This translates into CAIPGFTSGYNEQFF.

In nucleotides, the CDR3 is TGCGCCAGCAGCCGGGGCTCCTACGAGCAGTACTTC. Translation: CASSRGSYEQYF. The chain couples TRBV5-1 to TRBJ2-7; D might be TRBD2 (5 bases). This CDR3 is built from 12 residues. Germline CDR1 SGHRS, CDR2 YFSETQ. Trimming pared 4 bases from V and 0 bases from J, leaving 5 bases between.

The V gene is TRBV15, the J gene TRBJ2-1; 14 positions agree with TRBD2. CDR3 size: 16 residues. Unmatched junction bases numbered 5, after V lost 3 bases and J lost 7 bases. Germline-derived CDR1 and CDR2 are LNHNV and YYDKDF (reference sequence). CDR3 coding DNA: TGTGCCACCAGCAGCGGGACTAGCGGGAGCTGGAATGAGCAGTTCTTC. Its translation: CATSSGTSGSWNEQFF.

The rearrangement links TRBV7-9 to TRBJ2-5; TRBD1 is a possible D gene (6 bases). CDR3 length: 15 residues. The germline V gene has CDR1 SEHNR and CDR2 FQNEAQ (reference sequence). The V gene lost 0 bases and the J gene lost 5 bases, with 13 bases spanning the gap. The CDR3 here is CASSLAQWTVETQYF. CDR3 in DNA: TGTGCCAGCAGCTTAGCGCAATGGACAGTGGAGACCCAGTACTTC.

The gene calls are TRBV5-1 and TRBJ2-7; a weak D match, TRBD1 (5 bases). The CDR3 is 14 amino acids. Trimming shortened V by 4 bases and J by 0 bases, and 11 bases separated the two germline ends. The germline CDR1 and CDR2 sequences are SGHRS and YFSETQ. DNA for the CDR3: TGCGCCAGCAGCCCGGCAGGGTTCTCCTACGAGCAGTACTTC. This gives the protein CASSPAGFSYEQYF.

The CDR3 here is CASSFLSGLSTDTQYF. The CDR3, as DNA: TGTGCCAGCAGTTTTCTTAGCGGGTTAAGCACAGATACGCAGTATTTT. The chain couples TRBV6-5 to TRBJ2-3; TRBD2 agrees at 7 bases. Per germline, CDR1 MNHEY and CDR2 SVGAGI. The CDR3 runs to 16 residues. J lost 0 bases, V lost 4 bases, and 7 bases had no gene match.

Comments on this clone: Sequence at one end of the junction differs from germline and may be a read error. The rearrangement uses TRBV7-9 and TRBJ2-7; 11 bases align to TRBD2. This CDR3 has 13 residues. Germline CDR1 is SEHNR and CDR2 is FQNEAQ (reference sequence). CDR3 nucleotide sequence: TGTGCCAGCAACTTAGCGGGAGGGGACGAGCAGTACTTC. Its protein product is CASNLAGGDEQYF. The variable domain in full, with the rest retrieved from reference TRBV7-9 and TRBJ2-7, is DTGVSQNPRHKITKRGQNVTFRCDPISEHNRLYWYRQTLGQGPEFLTYFQNEAQLEKSRLLSDRFSAERPKGSFSTLEIQRTEQGDSAMYLCASNLAGGDEQYFGPGTRLTVT.

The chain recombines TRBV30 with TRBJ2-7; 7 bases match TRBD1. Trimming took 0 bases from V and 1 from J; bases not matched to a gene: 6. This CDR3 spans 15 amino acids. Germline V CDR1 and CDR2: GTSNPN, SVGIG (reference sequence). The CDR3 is CAWSVAQGLSYEQYF. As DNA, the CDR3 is TGTGCCTGGAGTGTAGCACAGGGGCTTTCCTACGAGCAGTACTTC. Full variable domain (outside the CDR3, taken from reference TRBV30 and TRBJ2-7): SQTIHQWPATLVQPVGSPLSLECTVEGTSNPNLYWYRQAAGRGLQLLFYSVGIGQISSEVPQNLSASRPQDRQFILSSKKLLLSDSGFYLCAWSVAQGLSYEQYFGPGTRLTVT.

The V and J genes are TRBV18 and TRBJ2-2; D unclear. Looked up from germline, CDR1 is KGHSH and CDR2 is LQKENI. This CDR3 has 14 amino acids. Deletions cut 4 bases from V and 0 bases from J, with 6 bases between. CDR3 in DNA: TGTGCCAGCTCACTAGCCGCGAACACCGGGGAGCTGTTTTTT. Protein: CASSLAANTGELFF.

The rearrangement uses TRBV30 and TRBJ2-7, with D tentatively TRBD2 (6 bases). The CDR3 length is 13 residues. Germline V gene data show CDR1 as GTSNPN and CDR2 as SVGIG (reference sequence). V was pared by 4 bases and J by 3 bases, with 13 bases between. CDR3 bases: TGTGCCTGGACCCTCGGGGGAGGCTACGAGCAGTACTTC. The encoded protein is CAWTLGGGYEQYF.